The rows below give T cell receptor beta chains drawn from one sample of a study of CD8+CD57+ T cells in acquired aplastic anemia. TCRdb re-called the reads through MiXCR, storing one row per CDR3 protein. The sample includes around 230,000 distinct CDR3 sequences, around 60% seen only once; the top ten take 29%. Material: sorted CD4+, CD8+, or CD8+CD57+ T cells (not recorded which) from PBMCs. The origin of the receptors is a human donor in good health. CDR3s include the opening cysteine and the closing phenylalanine or tryptophan. The D gene is left open where the match is weak. For some rows the clone size is stated as once, few or many, or as a class when expanded; others skip it.

V gene: TRBV6-1
clone size: many
J gene: TRBJ2-1
D gene: NA
CDR3 DNA: TGTGCCAGCAGTGAAGGATGGAGCAATGAGCAGTTCTTC
CDR3 protein: CASSEGWSNEQFF

V gene: TRBV6-1
clone size: few
J gene: TRBJ1-2
D gene: TRBD1
CDR3 DNA: TGTGCCAGCAGTCGACAGGGGGTCGATGGCTACACCTTC
CDR3 protein: CASSRQGVDGYTF

V gene: TRBV19
clone size: NA
J gene: TRBJ1-5
D gene: NA
CDR3 DNA: TGTGCCAGTAGAACCGGGACCCAGGTAGATCAGCCCCAGCATTTT
CDR3 protein: CASRTGTQVDQPQHF

V gene: TRBV19
clone size: NA
J gene: TRBJ2-7
D gene: TRBD1
CDR3 DNA: TGTGCCAGTAAGTTCCGGGGACAGGGGCGGTACGAGCAGTACTTC
CDR3 protein: CASKFRGQGRYEQYF

V gene: TRBV7-6
clone size: NA
J gene: TRBJ2-5
D gene: TRBD2
CDR3 DNA: TGTGCCAGCAGCTTAACTAGCGCCACCGGGGAGACCCAGTACTTC
CDR3 protein: CASSLTSATGETQYF

V gene: TRBV9
clone size: NA
J gene: TRBJ2-2
D gene: NA
CDR3 DNA: TGTGCCAGCAGCCAAGAAGGGTGGGGGCGGCCCGGGGAGCTGTTTTTT
CDR3 protein: CASSQEGWGRPGELFF

V gene: TRBV6-5
clone size: few
J gene: TRBJ2-7
D gene: NA
CDR3 DNA: TGTGCCAGCAGCCCCAGATCGAGGGGCGTCTACGAGCAGTACTTC
CDR3 protein: CASSPRSRGVYEQYF

V gene: TRBV7-9
clone size: NA
J gene: TRBJ2-2
D gene: NA
CDR3 DNA: TGTGCCGGCAGCTTAGGGGCAGGTCGGTCCACCGGGGAGCTGTTTTTT
CDR3 protein: CAGSLGAGRSTGELFF

V gene: TRBV29-1
clone size: NA
J gene: TRBJ2-1
D gene: TRBD1
CDR3 DNA: TGCAGCGTTGATGGACAGGGGGCAGGTGAGCAGTTCTTC
CDR3 protein: CSVDGQGAGEQFF

V gene: TRBV10-3
clone size: NA
J gene: TRBJ2-5
D gene: NA
CDR3 DNA: TGTGCCATCAGTGAGGGCCCGATCCAAGAGACCCAGTACTTC
CDR3 protein: CAISEGPIQETQYF

V gene: TRBV29-1
clone size: many
J gene: TRBJ2-2
D gene: NA
CDR3 DNA: TGCAGCGTTGAGGGCGGGGGACAGGAGTTCCCCGGGGAGCTGTTTTTT
CDR3 protein: CSVEGGGQEFPGELFF

V gene: TRBV7-9
clone size: NA
J gene: TRBJ1-1
D gene: NA
CDR3 DNA: TGTGCCAGCAGCTTGGCCTTGAACACTGAAGCTTTCTTT
CDR3 protein: CASSLALNTEAFF

V gene: TRBV2
clone size: NA
J gene: TRBJ2-5
D gene: NA
CDR3 DNA: TGTGCCAGCCCGGGGGCTGTGCAAGAGACCCAGTACTTC
CDR3 protein: CASPGAVQETQYF

V gene: TRBV6-6
clone size: many
J gene: TRBJ1-4
D gene: NA
CDR3 DNA: TGTGCCAGCAGAAGGGGGGAGTGGGCTAATGAAAAACTGTTTTTT
CDR3 protein: CASRRGEWANEKLFF

V gene: TRBV7-8
clone size: NA
J gene: TRBJ2-7
D gene: TRBD2
CDR3 DNA: TGTGCCAGCAGCTCCCGATTCCCGGGACTAGGACGGGGTGAGCAGTACTTC
CDR3 protein: CASSSRFPGLGRGEQYF

V gene: TRBV19
clone size: NA
J gene: TRBJ2-5
D gene: NA
CDR3 DNA: TGTGCCAGTAGAACGGACAGTCAAGAGACCCAGTACTTC
CDR3 protein: CASRTDSQETQYF

V gene: TRBV7-3
clone size: NA
J gene: TRBJ1-4
D gene: TRBD1
CDR3 DNA: TGTGCCAGCAGCGCCTACCCCGGGACAGATACTAGGGAAAAACTGTTTTTT
CDR3 protein: CASSAYPGTDTREKLFF

V gene: TRBV5-1
clone size: NA
J gene: TRBJ2-1
D gene: TRBD2
CDR3 DNA: TGCGCCAGCAGCCCTAGCGGGAGGAACAAGGACTACAATGAGCAGTTCTTC
CDR3 protein: CASSPSGRNKDYNEQFF

V gene: TRBV7-3
clone size: NA
J gene: TRBJ2-2
D gene: TRBD1
CDR3 DNA: TGTGCCAGTACCAGGGGGACGGGCACCGGGGAGCTGTTTTTT
CDR3 protein: CASTRGTGTGELFF

V gene: TRBV9
clone size: NA
J gene: TRBJ2-7
D gene: NA
CDR3 DNA: TGTGCCAGCAGCGTAGCGGAGGGGGACGGCCCCTACGAGCAGTACTTC
CDR3 protein: CASSVAEGDGPYEQYF

V gene: TRBV5-1
clone size: many
J gene: TRBJ2-5
D gene: NA
CDR3 DNA: TGCGCCAGCGGAAGGGAGCTACGAGACTCAGGGGAGACCCAGTACTTC
CDR3 protein: CASGRELRDSGETQYF

V gene: TRBV7-7
clone size: NA
J gene: TRBJ2-5
D gene: NA
CDR3 DNA: TGTGCTAGCAGCGACCAACTACCGAAGACCCAGTACTTC
CDR3 protein: CASSDQLPKTQYF

V gene: TRBV20-1
clone size: NA
J gene: TRBJ1-2
D gene: NA
CDR3 DNA: TGCAGTGCTAGAGGATTGGACAGTAGTGGCTACACCTTC
CDR3 protein: CSARGLDSSGYTF

V gene: TRBV2
clone size: few
J gene: TRBJ2-5
D gene: TRBD1
CDR3 DNA: TGTGCCAGCAGTCAAGCCGGGACAGGGGACGGAGAGACCCAGTACTTC
CDR3 protein: CASSQAGTGDGETQYF

V gene: TRBV10-3
clone size: NA
J gene: TRBJ2-1
D gene: TRBD2
CDR3 DNA: TGTGCCATCAGTTCGGGACTAGGCAATGAGCAGTTCTTC
CDR3 protein: CAISSGLGNEQFF

V gene: TRBV27
clone size: few
J gene: TRBJ2-3
D gene: TRBD2
CDR3 DNA: TGTGCCAGCAGACCACCTAGCGGGTGGGGGAATACGCAGTATTTT
CDR3 protein: CASRPPSGWGNTQYF

V gene: TRBV29-1
clone size: NA
J gene: TRBJ2-7
D gene: NA
CDR3 DNA: TGCAGCGTTGCGGAAAGTGTTTCCTACGGGCAGTACTTC
CDR3 protein: CSVAESVSYGQYF

V gene: TRBV7-2
clone size: NA
J gene: TRBJ1-6
D gene: NA
CDR3 DNA: TGTGCCAGCCCCGCGGGGGGGACCCCCCTTGTAACCCTCCACTTT
CDR3 protein: CASPAGGTPLVTLHF

V gene: TRBV27
clone size: once
J gene: TRBJ1-1
D gene: NA
CDR3 DNA: TGTGCCAGCAGTTTATGGGGGGGCATGAACACTGAAGCTTTCTTT
CDR3 protein: CASSLWGGMNTEAFF

V gene: TRBV7-9
clone size: NA
J gene: TRBJ1-5
D gene: TRBD1
CDR3 DNA: TGTGCCAGCAGCTCGGGACAGGGGTGCAGTCACAATCAGCCCCAGCATTTT
CDR3 protein: CASSSGQGCSHNQPQHF

V gene: TRBV5-1
clone size: many
J gene: TRBJ2-7
D gene: TRBD2
CDR3 DNA: TGTGCCAGCAGCTTAGCTAGCGGGAGCTACGAGCAGTACTTC
CDR3 protein: CASSLASGSYEQYF

V gene: TRBV6-1
clone size: NA
J gene: TRBJ1-5
D gene: NA
CDR3 DNA: TGTGCCCGCAGAAAAAGCAATGGCAATCAGCCCCAGCATTTT
CDR3 protein: CARRKSNGNQPQHF

V gene: TRBV5-6
clone size: few
J gene: TRBJ1-2
D gene: NA
CDR3 DNA: TGTGCCAGCAGCGCCGCACGGTATGGCTACACCTTC
CDR3 protein: CASSAARYGYTF

V gene: TRBV28
clone size: many
J gene: TRBJ2-7
D gene: NA
CDR3 DNA: TGTGCCAGCAGGGAGGACAGCTATCCCTACGAGCAGTACTTC
CDR3 protein: CASREDSYPYEQYF

V gene: TRBV12-3/TRBV12-4
clone size: few
J gene: TRBJ1-5
D gene: NA
CDR3 DNA: TGTGCCAGCAGTTCGGCAGGGAATCAGCCCCAGCATTTT
CDR3 protein: CASSSAGNQPQHF

V gene: TRBV20-1
clone size: NA
J gene: TRBJ2-7
D gene: TRBD2
CDR3 DNA: TGCAGTGCTCTGAGGACTAGCGGGAGCGGCGAGCAGTACTTC
CDR3 protein: CSALRTSGSGEQYF

V gene: TRBV7-3
clone size: NA
J gene: TRBJ1-5
D gene: NA
CDR3 DNA: TGTGCCAGCAGCGACTCCTCTGGCGGGAGGTTCCCCAATGAGCAGCCCCAGCATTTT
CDR3 protein: CASSDSSGGRFPNEQPQHF

V gene: TRBV20-1
clone size: NA
J gene: TRBJ2-3
D gene: TRBD2
CDR3 DNA: TGCAGTGCCAGCAGTACTGGACTAGACGACACAGATACGCAGTATTTT
CDR3 protein: CSASSTGLDDTDTQYF

V gene: TRBV7-8
clone size: NA
J gene: TRBJ2-3
D gene: NA
CDR3 DNA: TGTGCCAGCAGCTTAGGGGTCGGCCTCGATACGCAGTATTTT
CDR3 protein: CASSLGVGLDTQYF

V gene: TRBV9
clone size: NA
J gene: TRBJ1-1
D gene: NA
CDR3 DNA: TGTGCCAGCAGCCCCCGACAGTTTGAGAACACTGAAGCTTTCTTT
CDR3 protein: CASSPRQFENTEAFF

V gene: TRBV7-4
clone size: NA
J gene: TRBJ2-1
D gene: NA
CDR3 DNA: TGTGCCAGCAGCCCCCTATCAGCGGAGGGGGTTTACAATGAGCAGTTCTTC
CDR3 protein: CASSPLSAEGVYNEQFF

V gene: TRBV7-8
clone size: many
J gene: TRBJ2-7
D gene: NA
CDR3 DNA: TGTGCCAGCAGTTTTGAATACTCCTACGAGCAGTACTTC
CDR3 protein: CASSFEYSYEQYF